These T cell receptor beta chains were read from a single sample in a study of cytomegalovirus exposure and HLA in healthy donors. Method: immunoSEQ multiplex PCR; TCRdb's copy keeps in-frame clones and lacks some. The repertoire holds 100,000 or so clones, with about 77% as singletons. Specimen: PBMCs. Every receptor here comes from a woman aged 40 to 50 in good health and CMV-seronegative. CDR3s include the opening cysteine and the closing phenylalanine or tryptophan. A D gene is named only where the DNA matches it firmly. Size is stated for part of the rows, as once, few or many counts, or as a class when the clone is expanded.

TRBJ2-5,NA,TRBV7-6,few,TGTGCCAGCAGACCAAGACTAAAGGTAGAGACCCAGTACTTC,CASRPRLKVETQYF
TRBJ1-2,NA,TRBV5-1,NA,TGCGCCAGCAGCCCGGCGGGGCGGGGGGCTGAGGGCTACACCTTC,CASSPAGRGAEGYTF
TRBJ1-1,NA,TRBV21-1,NA,TGTGCCAGCAGCAAATCAATAGAATGTAATGAAGCTTTCTTT,CASSKSIECNEAFF
TRBJ1-1,TRBD1,TRBV4-2,NA,TGTGCCAGCAGCCCCCTAGGACAGGGGGCTAACACTGAAGCTTTCTTT,CASSPLGQGANTEAFF
TRBJ2-1,TRBD1,TRBV18,NA,TGTGCCAGCTCACGAGGGGGCACCTATGAGCAGTTCTTC,CASSRGGTYEQFF
TRBJ2-2,NA,TRBV29-1,NA,TGCAGCGTTGTTCGGGTCACCGGGGAGCTGTTTTTT,CSVVRVTGELFF
TRBJ2-1,TRBD2,TRBV4-3,NA,TGCGCCAGCAGCCCCCGGACTAGCGGGGGGCGGAACAATGAGCAGTTCTTC,CASSPRTSGGRNNEQFF
TRBJ1-1,NA,TRBV5-1,NA,TGCGCCAGCAGCTTGATTGCCGGTACTGAAGCTTTCTTT,CASSLIAGTEAFF
TRBJ1-2,NA,TRBV5-1,NA,TGCGCCAGCAGCTTACGTTGGGACAAAGCTAACTATGGCTACACCTTC,CASSLRWDKANYGYTF
TRBJ2-1,TRBD1,TRBV2,NA,TGTGCCAGCAGTGAGGGGGACAGGGGGCGCCTTAAGTTCTTC,CASSEGDRGRLKFF
TRBJ2-1,TRBD2,TRBV7-2,NA,TGTGCCAGCAGGACTAGCGGGGGGGCCCATGAGCAGTTCTTC,CASRTSGGAHEQFF
TRBJ2-1,TRBD1,TRBV19,NA,TGTGCCAGTAGTATAGATATGGAGACAGGGCATGAGCAGTTCTTC,CASSIDMETGHEQFF
TRBJ1-5,TRBD1,TRBV5-1,once,TGCGCCAGCAGCTCAGGACAGGGTCCCAATCAGCCCCAGCATTTT,CASSSGQGPNQPQHF
TRBJ2-7,TRBD2,TRBV7-6,NA,TGTGCCAGCAGCCCGGGACTACCTTCTACGAGGGAGCAGTACTTC,CASSPGLPSTREQYF
TRBJ1-1,TRBD1,TRBV5-1,NA,TGCGCCAGCAGCTTGGAGACAGGGATAAACACTGAAGCTTTCTTT,CASSLETGINTEAFF
TRBJ2-2,NA,TRBV5-4,NA,TGTGCCAGCAGCTCTGACAGGCCCCCCGCCGGGGAGCTGTTTTTT,CASSSDRPPAGELFF
TRBJ1-5,NA,TRBV6-5,NA,TGTGCCAGCAGTTACTCACTCCGTAACCAGCCCCAGCATTTT,CASSYSLRNQPQHF
TRBJ1-2,TRBD1,TRBV18,NA,TGTGCCAGCTCACCCGGACAGGGTAACTATGGCTACACCTTC,CASSPGQGNYGYTF
TRBJ2-7,NA,TRBV7-2,NA,TGTGCCAGCAGCTTTTTACAGATCAGCTCCTACGAGCAGTACTTC,CASSFLQISSYEQYF
TRBJ1-2,TRBD1,TRBV7-2,NA,TGTGCCAGCAGCTTGGGGACAGGGGGCCAGGGGTATGGCTACACCTTC,CASSLGTGGQGYGYTF
TRBJ2-7,NA,TRBV14,NA,TGTGCCAGCTCTTTTTCCCGGGGGAGCTCCTACGAGCAGTACTTC,CASSFSRGSSYEQYF
TRBJ2-2,NA,TRBV12-5,NA,TGTGCTAGTGGTTTCCCAATTGACTCCCCCGGGGAGCTGTTTTTT,CASGFPIDSPGELFF
TRBJ1-1,NA,TRBV29-1,NA,TGCAGCGCCCTCGGGTCCGGAAACACTGAAGCTTTCTTT,CSALGSGNTEAFF
TRBJ1-1,NA,TRBV5-3,once,TGTGCCAGAAGCTTGGGTCTTTTAGGGGACAAGATTTTCCCTTCTTTCTTT,CARSLGLLGDKIFPSFF
TRBJ2-2,TRBD1,TRBV13,NA,TGTGCCAGCAGCCTTGGACAGGGGGCGCGAACCGGGGAGCTGTTTTTT,CASSLGQGARTGELFF
TRBJ1-4,NA,TRBV7-6,NA,TGTGCCAGCAGCCATCGGGAGGAGGAACTGTTTTTT,CASSHREEELFF
TRBJ2-7,TRBD2,TRBV2,NA,TGTGCCACAAACGCGGGGGAGTCCTACGAGCAGTACTTC,CATNAGESYEQYF
TRBJ2-5,NA,TRBV20-1,NA,TGCAGTGCCCACCGATCCGACTCTCAGTACTTC,CSAHRSDSQYF
TRBJ2-1,TRBD1,TRBV5-1,NA,TGCGCCAGCAGCCCCCGGGACAGGGCCAATGAGCAGTTCTTC,CASSPRDRANEQFF
TRBJ2-7,NA,TRBV2,NA,TGTGCCAGCAGGTCTAGCCAGGCTAACTACGAGCAGTACTTC,CASRSSQANYEQYF
TRBJ1-6,NA,TRBV5-1,NA,TGCGCCAGCAGCTTGGAACAGGGTATCTCCTATAATTCACCCCTCCACTTT,CASSLEQGISYNSPLHF
TRBJ1-6,NA,TRBV28,once,TGTGCCAGCAGTTCAGGGGTCCCCCTCCACTTT,CASSSGVPLHF